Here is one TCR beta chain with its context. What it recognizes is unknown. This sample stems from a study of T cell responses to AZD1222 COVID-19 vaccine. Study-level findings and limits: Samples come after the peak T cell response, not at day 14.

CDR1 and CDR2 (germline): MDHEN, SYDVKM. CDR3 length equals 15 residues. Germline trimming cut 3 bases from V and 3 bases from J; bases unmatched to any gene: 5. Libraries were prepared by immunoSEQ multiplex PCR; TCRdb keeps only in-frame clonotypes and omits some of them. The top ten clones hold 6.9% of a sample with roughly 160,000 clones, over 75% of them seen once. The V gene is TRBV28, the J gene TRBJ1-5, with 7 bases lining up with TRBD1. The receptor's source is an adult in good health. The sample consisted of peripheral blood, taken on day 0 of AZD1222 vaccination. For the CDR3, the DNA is TGTGCCAGCAGTTTCGCGGACAGGAACAATCAGCCCCAGCATTTT. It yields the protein CASSFADRNNQPQHF.